This TCR beta chain was sequenced in a study of spatial heterogeneity in lung cancer (dated by TCRdb to about 2019). In the study overall: More beta-chain than alpha-chain transcripts were consistently detected, likely reflecting higher beta-chain transcript abundance. Nonsynonymous mutation counts, determined by whole-exome sequencing of tumor tissue, were related to TCR repertoire features. TCR alpha and beta repertoires were quantitatively compared across multiple tumor regions, matched nontumor lung and blood in non-small cell lung cancer. At surgery, hundreds of tumor regions, roughly 62 matched nontumor lung samples and 56 PBMC samples were TCR-sequenced for both alpha and beta chains. In the raw uncorrected reads, each unique combination of TCR and UMI appeared more than ten times on average.

CDR1 and CDR2 are read off the germline V gene as ENHRY and SYGVKD. The CDR3 runs 14 residues from the cysteine to the phenylalanine. Only the CDR3 portion is preserved as DNA: 42 bases, with reading frame beginning at the first base. V sheds 3 bases and J sheds 3 bases, leaving 8 bases between their ends. On this clonotype: What this receptor recognizes is not known. Qualities for individual bases were not recorded, and no much larger clone is one base off.

Library generation was performed with 5' RACE. For sequencing, a NextSeq 500 was employed. To allow correction of PCR and sequencing errors, the TCR library protocol tagged every TCR cDNA molecule with a unique molecular identifier. The authors' analysis ran thus. Decombinator tools were used for TCR identification, UMI-based error correction and CDR3 extraction. TCRs above a frequency of 2 per 1,000, corresponding to the top 1% of the tumor frequency distribution, were defined as expanded. Renyi diversity was computed with the R vegan package after each repertoire had been subsampled 100 times to 5,000 TCRs. CDR3 similarity networks were built from amino acid triplet string-kernel similarity, with CDR3s being connected when pairwise similarity was above 0.82. TCRdb applied fastp at Q25 and MiXCR to the public reads, then kept only in-frame beta chains. Every entry covers one CDR3 protein and lists the most common genes and DNA from its rows. TCRdb's processing, not the authors' own work, is the source of the V and J calls. The sample yields 90,000 or so distinct CDR3 sequences; roughly 10% were counted once. 6.5% to 8.5% of the sample rests with the top ten.

What the research found in general, with its limitations: Ubiquitous expanded tumor TCRs were detected in blood more often at tumor resection than at routine follow-up. Confirming at a functional level the hypothesis that regional TCRs recognize regional mutations was considered to require additional single-cell paired TCR alpha and beta sequencing.

The time point tag for this specimen amounts to: sample taken at primary tumor resection. TCR sequencing used whole RNA extracted from tumor and nontumor lung tissue, or from cryopreserved PBMC samples, without cell sorting. Donors were 72 patients with early-stage, untreated non-small cell lung cancer from the lung TRACERx cohort. Patients were selected for TCR sequencing only if sufficient RNA was available from at least two tumor regions. The receptor comes from a male donor with early-stage non-small cell lung cancer. The chain joins TRBV10-3 to TRBJ2-2, with an unclear D gene assignment. The sequenced sample was PBMCs, obtained at surgery. The DNA sequence follows: TGTGCCATCAGTGATACAGCCGACACCGGGGAGCTGTTTTTT. Its protein product is CAISDTADTGELFF.